The text below deals with one TCR beta chain. Antigen specificity is unknown. The CDR3 totals 15 residues. V was pared by 4 bases and J by 5 bases, with 18 bases between. Germline lookup yields CDR1 SGDLS and CDR2 YYNGEE. This sample was taken from a study of cytomegalovirus exposure and HLA in healthy donors. Findings and caveats of the study: According to an earlier analysis, most TCR beta V segments yielded productive rearrangements about 90% or about 30% of the time. Clonal expansion was found to be greater in HLA-associated TCR beta chains than in equally common others in a later analysis.

This PCR relied on a set of 60 Vbeta primers and 13 Jbeta primers. Sequenced by immunoSEQ multiplex PCR; TCRdb stores in-frame clones only, minus some. The table has about 190,000 clones, approximately 87% seen once; the top ten hold 1% to 1.5%. The sample comprised PBMCs. The chain recombines TRBV9 with TRBJ2-5; no firm D call. The clonotype comes from a man aged 25 to 45 in good health and CMV-seronegative. CDR3 sequence (DNA): TGTGCCAGCAGCAAAACCTTCCTTATTCGGGAGACCCAGTACTTC. The encoded protein is CASSKTFLIRETQYF.